A single sample gave rise to the 30 T cell receptor beta chains below, sequenced in a study of monozygotic twins with inflammatory bowel disease. TCRdb re-analyzed the 5' RACE reads; it lists each CDR3 protein once, without DNA. Its listing shows about 210,000 distinct CDR3 sequences. The source material was blood. These receptors came from a human donor with ulcerative colitis or Crohn's disease, or a healthy co-twin of an affected twin (not recorded which).

The chain is built from TRBV19 and TRBJ1-2. CDR1 LNHDA and CDR2 SQIVND come from the germline V gene (reference sequence). This CDR3 region has 14 residues. The CDR3 spells CARRLRAGINGYTF. The entire variable domain, with the rest obtained from reference TRBV19 and TRBJ1-2, is as follows: DGGITQSPKYLFRKEGQNVTLSCEQNLNHDAMYWYRQDPGQGLRLIYYSQIVNDFQKGDIAEGYSVSREKKESFPLTVTSAQKNPTAFYLCARRLRAGINGYTFGSGTRLTVV.

The chain couples TRBV7-2 to TRBJ2-1; checking the TCRdb D call of TRBD2 is not possible without DNA. Germline-derived CDR1 and CDR2 are SGHTA and FQGNSA. The CDR3 extends over 15 amino acids. This chain's CDR3 is CASSSPSTRKYEQFF.

The CDR3 loop is CASSPRGAYSSYEQYF. The V gene is TRBV12-3 or TRBV12-4, the J gene TRBJ2-7; as DNA is missing, the TRBD1 call by TCRdb cannot be tested. The CDR3 sequence is 16 residues long.

The chain employs TRBV11-2 and TRBJ2-7. This CDR3 region has 12 residues. CDR1 is SGHAT and CDR2 is FQNNGV in the germline V gene. The CDR3 region is CASSPSQGREYF.

The chain joins TRBV5-1 to TRBJ2-5; TCRdb's D gene call, TRBD1, goes unchecked for lack of DNA. In germline, CDR1 is SGHRS, CDR2 YFSETQ. CDR3 length equals 14 residues. The CDR3 protein is CASSLALSQETQYF.

The genes are TRBV20-1 and TRBJ2-1; TCRdb outputs TRBD1, but without DNA this stays unchecked. The CDR3 is made up of 12 amino acids. The germline gives CDR1 DFQATT, CDR2 SNEGSKA (reference sequence). The CDR3 is CSAGRGGNEQFF.

The chain combines TRBV2 with TRBJ2-5; TCRdb gives TRBD2 as the D gene, but with no DNA this cannot be confirmed. This CDR3 contains 13 residues. Germline V gene data show CDR1 as SNHLY and CDR2 as FYNNEI. The CDR3 sequence is CASTQTSRETQYF.

This chain uses TRBV7-8 with TRBJ1-5; TCRdb gives TRBD1 as the D gene, but with no DNA this cannot be confirmed. This CDR3 is built from 18 residues. Germline lookup yields CDR1 SGHVS and CDR2 FQNEAQ. The CDR3 protein is CASSAKRDSGRGNQPQHF.

V usage is TRBV7-3 and J usage is TRBJ2-3; TCRdb's assignment of TRBD1 cannot be checked, as there is no DNA. Germline V gives CDR1 SGHTA, CDR2 FQGTGA. The CDR3 covers 14 residues. The CDR3 loop is CASSSQGFTDTQYF.

The V gene is TRBV20-1, the J gene TRBJ2-1; TCRdb selects TRBD1, and the lack of DNA leaves this call unchecked. Germline V gives CDR1 DFQATT, CDR2 SNEGSKA (reference sequence). This CDR3 is built from 15 residues. The CDR3 region is CSARSPLGSYNEQFF.

V is TRBV5-1 and J is TRBJ1-4; TCRdb returns TRBD1, unconfirmable since there is no DNA. CDR3 size: 18 residues. Per the germline V gene, CDR1 is SGHRS and CDR2 is YFSETQ. CDR3 sequence reads: CASSLGAGGPSTNEKLFF.

The CDR3 loop reads CSARDNEGEAFF. The chain has TRBV20-1 and TRBJ1-1. The V gene's germline CDR1 is DFQATT and CDR2 SNEGSKA (reference sequence). This CDR3 comprises 12 residues.

V usage is TRBV7-9 and J usage is TRBJ1-6; no DNA is available, so the TRBD1 call from TCRdb remains unchecked. The germline gives CDR1 SEHNR, CDR2 FQNEAQ (reference sequence). The CDR3 has 15 residues. The CDR3 here is CASSLTTGDNSPLHF.

The chain combines TRBV9 with TRBJ2-1; TCRdb proposes TRBD1, but this gene call is untestable without DNA. CDR3 size: 16 residues. Per the germline V gene, CDR1 is SGDLS and CDR2 is YYNGEE. CDR3 residues: CASSPNRVSSYNEQFF.

The rearrangement uses TRBV10-3 and TRBJ2-2; TCRdb's D call of TRBD2 is untestable without DNA. The CDR3 runs to 19 residues. CDR1 and CDR2 (germline): ENHRY, SYGVKD. CDR3 residues: CAISDGTSGGGTHTGELFF.

The V call is TRBV19, the J call TRBJ1-2; TCRdb gives TRBD1 as the D gene, but with no DNA this cannot be confirmed. Germline V lookup: CDR1 LNHDA, CDR2 SQIVND (reference sequence). The CDR3 consists of 13 residues. CDR3 loop: CASSIVWGSSETF.

The chain has TRBV5-1 and TRBJ2-3; there is no DNA to check the TCRdb D call of TRBD2. This CDR3 is 16 amino acids long. The germline V gene encodes CDR1 SGHRS and CDR2 YFSETQ. This CDR3 is CASSFLAGNPTDTQYF.

The chain links TRBV10-1 to TRBJ2-7. There are 13 residues in the CDR3. CDR1 and CDR2 from the germline V gene are WNHNN and SYGVQD (reference sequence). The CDR3: CASSERQTYEQYF.

The J gene is TRBJ1-2, the V gene TRBV12-3 or TRBV12-4; TCRdb outputs TRBD1, but without DNA this stays unchecked. CDR3 length: 15 residues. CDR3: CASSHPGTGGDGYTF.

This rearrangement joins TRBV7-9 to TRBJ1-6; TCRdb's D call of TRBD1 is untestable without DNA. The CDR3 has 15 residues. Germline values: CDR1 SEHNR, CDR2 FQNEAQ (reference sequence). CDR3 sequence: CASSPKDSLNSPLHF. The full variable domain, completed using reference TRBV7-9 and TRBJ1-6, is DTGVSQNPRHKITKRGQNVTFRCDPISEHNRLYWYRQTLGQGPEFLTYFQNEAQLEKSRLLSDRFSAERPKGSFSTLEIQRTEQGDSAMYLCASSPKDSLNSPLHFGNGTRLTVT.

The genes are TRBV11-3 and TRBJ1-1. The CDR3 loop spans 15 amino acids. Germline lookup yields CDR1 SGHNT and CDR2 YENEEA. The CDR3 spells CASSLGFWGNTEAFF.

The chain joins TRBV7-2 to TRBJ1-5; without DNA, the TCRdb call of TRBD1 cannot be checked. Germline-derived CDR1 and CDR2 are SGHTA and FQGNSA. This CDR3 is built from 13 residues. The CDR3 loop reads CASSVRGNQPQHF.

The chain joins TRBV6-1 to TRBJ1-2; the TRBD1 assignment by TCRdb is unverifiable without DNA. The CDR3 is 15 amino acids. Germline CDR1 reads MNHNS; CDR2 reads SASEGT. The CDR3 protein is CASRARGTVIYGYTF.

The chain carries TRBV12-3 or TRBV12-4 and TRBJ2-7; checking the TCRdb D call of TRBD1 is not possible without DNA. The CDR3 consists of 16 residues. The CDR3 spells CASTLGGGTLSYEQYF.

The V call is TRBV5-5, the J call TRBJ1-2; TCRdb selects TRBD1, and the lack of DNA leaves this call unchecked. This CDR3 has 16 residues. Germline V gene lookup returns CDR1 SGHKS and CDR2 YYEKEE (reference sequence). The CDR3 reads CASSVSRDALIDGYTF.

V usage is TRBV15 and J usage is TRBJ2-6; TCRdb picks TRBD1, but there is no DNA to check that call. The CDR3 is 20 amino acids. Germline values: CDR1 LNHNV, CDR2 YYDKDF (reference sequence). The CDR3 protein is CATSSRDWTANHSGANVLTF.

The chain carries TRBV5-1 and TRBJ1-3; TCRdb's D gene call, TRBD1, goes unchecked for lack of DNA. The CDR3 extends over 16 amino acids. Germline loops: CDR1 SGHRS, CDR2 YFSETQ. CDR3 sequence: CASSLDTGGPGNTIYF. Full variable domain (outside the CDR3, taken from reference TRBV5-1 and TRBJ1-3): KAGVTQTPRYLIKTRGQQVTLSCSPISGHRSVSWYQQTPGQGLQFLFEYFSETQRNKGNFPGRFSGRQFSNSRSEMNVSTLELGDSALYLCASSLDTGGPGNTIYFGEGSWLTVV.

The chain employs TRBV20-1 and TRBJ2-7. Germline CDR1 DFQATT, CDR2 SNEGSKA (reference sequence). The CDR3 is 13 residues long. CDR3 amino acids: CSARVPIAYEQYF.

V usage is TRBV20-1 and J usage is TRBJ2-7; TCRdb lists TRBD1, though no DNA is available to test this call. The germline gives CDR1 DFQATT, CDR2 SNEGSKA (reference sequence). The CDR3 sequence is 14 residues long. The CDR3 loop reads CSAREAGATYEQYF.

This sequence joins TRBV5-1 and TRBJ1-4; TCRdb selects TRBD1, and the lack of DNA leaves this call unchecked. Germline values: CDR1 SGHRS, CDR2 YFSETQ. The CDR3 is 15 residues long. The CDR3 is CASTEGGRAYEKLFF. Filled out from reference TRBV5-1 and TRBJ1-4, the complete variable domain reads KAGVTQTPRYLIKTRGQQVTLSCSPISGHRSVSWYQQTPGQGLQFLFEYFSETQRNKGNFPGRFSGRQFSNSRSEMNVSTLELGDSALYLCASTEGGRAYEKLFFGSGTQLSVL.